Presented here are 2 T cell receptor beta chains from one specimen sequenced in a study of control samples from healthy donors and cancer patients. Using immunoSEQ multiplex PCR, the repertoire was profiled, and TCRdb retains in-frame clones only, with some absent. This sample has 190,000 or so clones, with approximately 92% found just once. Specimen: blood. The receptor set was obtained from a man aged 18 to 30 in good health.

The chain combines TRBV5-1 with TRBJ1-2; no firm D call. V shed 4 bases and J shed 1 base, with 11 bases lying between them. There are 14 residues in the CDR3. In germline, CDR1 is SGHRS, CDR2 YFSETQ. In DNA form, the CDR3 reads TGCGCCAGCAGCCTGGGTTCGGGTAACTATGGCTACACCTTC. Its protein is CASSLGSGNYGYTF. The variable domain in full, with the rest retrieved from reference TRBV5-1 and TRBJ1-2, is KAGVTQTPRYLIKTRGQQVTLSCSPISGHRSVSWYQQTPGQGLQFLFEYFSETQRNKGNFPGRFSGRQFSNSRSEMNVSTLELGDSALYLCASSLGSGNYGYTFGSGTRLTVV.

This sequence joins TRBV6-5 and TRBJ2-1; 7 bases map to TRBD2. Looked up from germline, CDR1 is MNHEY and CDR2 is SVGAGI. Germline trimming cut 5 bases from V and 1 base from J; bases unmatched to any gene: 2. The length of the CDR3 is 14 residues. CDR3 loop: CASSPGGSYNEQFF. In DNA form, the CDR3 reads TGTGCCAGCAGTCCGGGGGGATCCTACAATGAGCAGTTCTTC.